This is a list of T cell receptor beta chains from one sample in a study of T cell repertoires in ileal Crohn's disease. The method was immunoSEQ multiplex PCR; TCRdb's version includes in-frame clones alone and lacks a portion of them. The sample carries just under 2,000 clones, 88% recorded once. The sequencing sample was made of ileal tissue. The receptors were gathered from an adult with Crohn's disease. Both conserved end residues are part of each CDR3. D genes are given only for firm matches. Expanded clones are given a class, and other clones once, few, many or no size at all.

size: .
D: .
V: TRBV19
J: TRBJ2-7
CDR3: CASSIDGHEQYF
DNA: TGTGCCAGTAGTATAGACGGCCACGAGCAGTACTTC

size: .
D: TRBD2
V: TRBV7-9
J: TRBJ2-7
CDR3: CASSLSGGQYEQYF
DNA: TGTGCCAGCAGCTTATCGGGAGGGCAGTACGAGCAGTACTTC

size: .
D: .
V: TRBV4-3
J: TRBJ2-1
CDR3: CASSQGISYNEQFF
DNA: TGCGCCAGCAGCCAGGGAATATCCTACAATGAGCAGTTCTTC

size: .
D: .
V: TRBV5-1
J: TRBJ1-1
CDR3: CASTLGRGNTEAFF
DNA: TGCGCCAGCACGTTGGGGAGGGGCAACACTGAAGCTTTCTTT

size: .
D: .
V: TRBV5-1
J: TRBJ1-5
CDR3: CASSEGPGQPQHF
DNA: TGCGCCAGCAGCGAAGGGCCGGGGCAGCCCCAGCATTTT

size: once
D: .
V: TRBV5-1
J: TRBJ1-5
CDR3: CASSLGVMGNQPQHF
DNA: TGCGCCAGCAGCTTAGGAGTTATGGGCAATCAGCCCCAGCATTTT

size: .
D: TRBD1
V: TRBV30
J: TRBJ1-1
CDR3: CAWSAKTGATEAFF
DNA: TGTGCCTGGAGTGCCAAGACAGGGGCCACTGAAGCTTTCTTT

size: .
D: TRBD2
V: TRBV7-8
J: TRBJ2-1
CDR3: CASSRGGSYNEQFF
DNA: TGTGCCAGCAGCCGGGGGGGTTCCTACAATGAGCAGTTCTTC

size: .
D: .
V: TRBV12-5
J: TRBJ1-5
CDR3: CASGSTQAGDQPQHF
DNA: TGTGCTAGTGGTTCAACCCAGGCAGGGGACCAGCCCCAGCATTTT

size: .
D: .
V: TRBV10-3
J: TRBJ1-5
CDR3: CAISEDQDQNQPQHF
DNA: TGTGCCATCAGTGAGGACCAGGACCAGAATCAGCCCCAGCATTTT

size: .
D: TRBD1
V: TRBV7-2
J: TRBJ2-5
CDR3: CASSLVGTVETQYF
DNA: TGTGCCAGCAGCTTAGTCGGGACAGTAGAGACCCAGTACTTC

size: large
D: .
V: TRBV19
J: TRBJ2-1
CDR3: CASKDSSYNEQFF
DNA: TGTGCCAGTAAGGACAGCTCTTACAATGAGCAGTTCTTC

size: .
D: .
V: TRBV7-6
J: TRBJ2-7
CDR3: CASSLARGDEQYF
DNA: TGTGCCAGCAGCTTAGCGCGAGGGGACGAGCAGTACTTC

size: .
D: .
V: TRBV6-5
J: TRBJ2-3
CDR3: CASRTLWRDTQYF
DNA: TGTGCCAGCAGGACACTGTGGAGAGATACGCAGTATTTT